This record concerns one T cell receptor (beta chain) sequence. The protocol was immunoSEQ multiplex PCR, while the TCRdb copy is restricted to in-frame clones and leaves out a portion. The sample lists over 200,000 clones, about 87% occurring once. The record originates from a study of blood T cell repertoires in COVID-19. Study background: The origin of the acute and convalescent COVID-19 samples was the United States, Italy and Spain.

The trim removed 3 bases at V and 0 bases at J, leaving 8 bases unmatched. Per the germline V gene, CDR1 is SGHTA and CDR2 is FQGTGA. This CDR3 has 18 residues. The rearrangement links TRBV7-3 to TRBJ2-6; 7 bases fit TRBD1. This clonotype was obtained from a man aged 55 to 69 who had recovered from COVID-19. The material sequenced was peripheral blood. The CDR3 loop reads CASSLGWTGASGANVLTF. In DNA form, the CDR3 reads TGTGCCAGCAGCTTGGGCTGGACAGGCGCCTCTGGGGCCAACGTCCTGACTTTC.